This T cell receptor (beta chain) was found in a study of CD8 T cells in ankylosing spondylitis. Study-level results: Blood of patients with ankylosing spondylitis appeared to be characterized by a TCR beta motif of about 8 highly homologous variants.

Using its own MiXCR run on the 5' RACE reads, TCRdb lists one record per CDR3 protein. The table lists about 200,000 distinct CDR3 sequences, more than 5.5% of them singletons. Germline values: CDR1 GTSNPN, CDR2 SVGIG (reference sequence). The CDR3 extends over 15 amino acids. With V trimmed by 0 bases and J by 3 bases, 5 bases remained unmatched. This clonotype was detected a few times. Its antigen is currently unknown. The sequenced material came from blood, either unsorted or a sorted T cell fraction (not recorded which). The chain couples TRBV30 to TRBJ1-5; 7 bases are shared with TRBD1. The sequence came from a male donor with ankylosing spondylitis. In DNA form, the CDR3 reads TGTGCCTGGAGTGTGACGAGGGGGCCCAATCAGCCCCAGCATTTT. This encodes CAWSVTRGPNQPQHF.